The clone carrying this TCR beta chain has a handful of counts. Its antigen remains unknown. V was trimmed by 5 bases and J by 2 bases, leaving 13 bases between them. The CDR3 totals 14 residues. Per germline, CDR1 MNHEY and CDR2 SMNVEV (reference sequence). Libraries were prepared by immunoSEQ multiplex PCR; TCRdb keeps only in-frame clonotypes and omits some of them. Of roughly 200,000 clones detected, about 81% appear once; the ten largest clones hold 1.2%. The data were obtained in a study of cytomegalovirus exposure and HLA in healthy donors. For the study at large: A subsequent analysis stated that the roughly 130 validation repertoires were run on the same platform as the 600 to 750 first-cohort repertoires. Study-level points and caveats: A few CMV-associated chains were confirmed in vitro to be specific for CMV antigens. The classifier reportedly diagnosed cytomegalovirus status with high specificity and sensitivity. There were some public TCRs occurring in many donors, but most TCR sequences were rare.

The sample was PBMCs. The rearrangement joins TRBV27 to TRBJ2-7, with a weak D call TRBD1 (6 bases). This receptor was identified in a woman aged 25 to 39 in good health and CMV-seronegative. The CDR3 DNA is TGTGCCAGCAGTATACAGGGCCATCCCTACGAGCAGTACTTC. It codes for CASSIQGHPYEQYF.